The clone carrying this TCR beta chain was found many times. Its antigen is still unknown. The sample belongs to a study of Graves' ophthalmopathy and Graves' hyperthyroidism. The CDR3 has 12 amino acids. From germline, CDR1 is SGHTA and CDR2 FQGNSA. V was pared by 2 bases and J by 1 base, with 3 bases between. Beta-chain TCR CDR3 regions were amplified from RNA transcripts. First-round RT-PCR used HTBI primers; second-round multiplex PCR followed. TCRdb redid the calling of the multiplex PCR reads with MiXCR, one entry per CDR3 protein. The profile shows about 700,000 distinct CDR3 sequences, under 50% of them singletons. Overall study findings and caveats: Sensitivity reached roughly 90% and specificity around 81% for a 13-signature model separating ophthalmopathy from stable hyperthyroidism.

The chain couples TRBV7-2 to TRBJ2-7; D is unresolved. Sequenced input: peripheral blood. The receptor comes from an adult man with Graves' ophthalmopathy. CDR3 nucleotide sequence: TGTGCCAGCAGCTTAATTTCCTACGAGCAGTACTTC. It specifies CASSLISYEQYF.